Each of the 17 T cell receptor beta chains below was sequenced from the same sample in a study of T cells in Graves' hyperthyroidism and ophthalmopathy. The TCR beta CDR3 regions underwent amplification using RNA transcripts as the source. A set of HTBI primers served as the primers for a first-round RT-PCR of the TCR CDR3. One entry per CDR3 protein, called by TCRdb with MiXCR from the multiplex PCR reads. The table shows roughly 570,000 distinct CDR3 sequences, with more than 45% occurring only once. Sequencing was performed on peripheral blood or thyroid tissue (not recorded which). These receptors came from an adult woman with Graves' disease, either hyperthyroidism or ophthalmopathy (not recorded which).

The CDR3, as DNA: TGTGCCAGCACCGGGACGGGAAACACCATATATTTT. Its translation: CASTGTGNTIYF. This chain links TRBV2 with TRBJ1-3; a weak D match, TRBD1 (5 bases). Germline loops: CDR1 SNHLY, CDR2 FYNNEI. With 7 bases removed from V and 4 bases from J, the gap between germline ends came to 8 bases. The CDR3 covers 12 residues.

This clonotype has at least ten counts. The chain joins TRBV7-3 to TRBJ1-6; TRBD1 matches 8 bases. The CDR3 loop spans 15 amino acids. With V trimmed by 5 bases and J by 7 bases, 7 bases remained unmatched. In germline, CDR1 is SGHTA, CDR2 FQGTGA. CDR3: CASSQRTGINSPLHF. CDR3 coding DNA: TGTGCCAGCAGCCAAAGGACAGGGATCAATTCACCCCTCCACTTT.

The V gene is TRBV4-2, the J gene TRBJ1-6, with D uncertain. CDR3 length: 16 amino acids. Germline lookup yields CDR1 LGHNA and CDR2 YNFKEQ. Trimming shortened V by 4 bases and J by 5 bases, and 15 bases separated the two germline ends. The CDR3 DNA follows: TGTGCCAGCAGCCGCCTGGCAGTCCGAGATAATTCACCCCTCCACTTT. It specifies CASSRLAVRDNSPLHF.

This clonotype occurred once. This chain joins TRBV5-1 and TRBJ1-1, with D possibly being TRBD1 (6 bases). Between the trimmed V and J ends, which lost 0 bases and 4 bases, there was a span of 16 bases. This CDR3 has 16 amino acids. Germline V gene sequence: CDR1 SGHRS, CDR2 YFSETQ. CDR3 DNA sequence: TGCGCCAGCAGCTTGGGGTTATCGGGGGCCGGCACTGAAGCTTTCTTT. It codes for CASSLGLSGAGTEAFF.

This clonotype appeared a single time. Because the CDR3's place on the DNA is in doubt, the DNA is left out and the CDR3 is given as listed by TCRdb. This sequence joins TRBV24-1 and TRBJ2-2; TRBD2, as called in the table, went unchecked against the DNA. The CDR3 region is 16 residues in length, termini included. Germline-derived CDR1 and CDR2 are KGHDR and SFDVKD. CDR3 sequence reads: CATSRDGQRTPGSCFF.

Turning to this clonotype: The junction differs from germline at one of its ends, possibly a read error. The chain links TRBV7-6 to TRBJ2-5; D is possibly TRBD1 (6 bases). Germline V gives CDR1 SGHVS, CDR2 FNYEAQ. CDR3 length: 14 amino acids. CDR3 nucleotides: TGTGCCAGCAGCTCCTTTAGGGGACAAGGGACCCGGTACTTC. Its translation is CASSSFRGQGTRYF.

In this sample, this clonotype turned up a few times. The CDR3 DNA is TGCAGTGCTAGAGAACAGGAGGTTGAGACCCAGTACTTC. This encodes CSAREQEVETQYF. The V call is TRBV20-1, the J call TRBJ2-5; possibly TRBD1 or TRBD2 for D (5 bases each). V was clipped by 0 bases and J by 5 bases, with 10 bases between them. Germline V gene data show CDR1 as DFQATT and CDR2 as SNEGSKA (reference sequence). The CDR3 consists of 13 residues.

This clonotype was counted at least ten times. The chain couples TRBV5-4 to TRBJ1-2; D is ambiguous. In germline, CDR1 is SGHNT, CDR2 YYREEE (reference sequence). V was clipped by 3 bases and J by 5 bases, with 17 bases between them. The CDR3 consists of 15 residues. CDR3 DNA: TGTGCCAGCAGCTCCCCGGTGGGATTCCTGTATGGCTACACCTTC. It yields the protein CASSSPVGFLYGYTF.

This clonotype was counted at least ten times. This chain uses TRBV7-3 with TRBJ1-1, with TRBD1 matching 7 bases. The CDR3 spans 14 residues. The ends lost 2 bases at V and 4 bases at J; junction bases unmatched: 4. Germline-derived CDR1 and CDR2 are SGHTA and FQGTGA. Here the CDR3 DNA reads TGTGCCAGCAGCTTAGGCGGGACAGTCACTGAAGCTTTCTTT. Its translation is CASSLGGTVTEAFF.

This chain joins TRBV10-3 and TRBJ2-7; 7 bases map to TRBD2. The V gene end was trimmed by 6 bases and the J gene end by 1 base; junction bases not matched to a gene: 3. Germline V gene data show CDR1 as ENHRY and CDR2 as SYGVKD. The CDR3 consists of 13 residues. As DNA, the CDR3 is TGTGCCATCAGAACTAGCGAATCCTACGAGCAGTACTTC. Its translation is CAIRTSESYEQYF.

This chain uses TRBV5-1 with TRBJ2-7; D remains unclear. The CDR3 length is 14 residues. Trimming shortened V by 1 base and J by 2 bases, and 10 bases separated the two germline ends. CDR1 and CDR2 (germline): SGHRS, YFSETQ. The CDR3 DNA is TGCGCCAGCAGCTTGAAACAGTACACCTACGAGCAGTACTTC. Its translation is CASSLKQYTYEQYF.

With respect to this clonotype: In this CDR3 the conserved last residue, phenylalanine or tryptophan, is missing, so a read error is likely. The limits of the CDR3 on the DNA are not certain, so only TCRdb's listed CDR3 is given. The chain joins TRBV7-9 to TRBJ1-6. The CDR3 numbers 15 amino acids, ends counted. CDR1 SEHNR and CDR2 FQNEAQ come from the germline V gene (reference sequence). This CDR3 reads CASSYRPAKQGPTNS.

CDR3 sequence: CARPSWGSEETQYF. DNA of the CDR3: TGTGCTAGACCCTCCTGGGGCTCGGAAGAGACCCAGTACTTC. The chain couples TRBV7-3 to TRBJ2-5, with D possibly TRBD1 on 5 matching bases. There are 14 residues in the CDR3. Germline V gene data show CDR1 as SGHTA and CDR2 as FQGTGA. Full variable domain (outside the CDR3, taken from reference TRBV7-3 and TRBJ2-5): GAGVSQTPSNKVTEKGKYVELRCDPISGHTALYWYRQSLGQGPEFLIYFQGTGAADDSGLPNDRFFAVRPEGSVSTLKIQRTERGDSAVYLCARPSWGSEETQYFGPGTRLLVL.

This clonotype has more than one count but fewer than ten. V and J are TRBV2 and TRBJ1-1; possible D gene TRBD1, 6 bases. This CDR3 is built from 11 residues. Germline V gene sequence: CDR1 SNHLY, CDR2 FYNNEI. The ends were cut back, 4 bases at V and 11 bases at J, with 11 bases in the middle. The CDR3 sequence: CASSAGVGAFF. CDR3 nucleotides: TGTGCCAGCAGTGCAGGGGTGGGCGCTTTCTTT. Drawing the rest from reference TRBV2 and TRBJ1-1, the complete variable domain is EPEVTQTPSHQVTQMGQEVILRCVPISNHLYFYWYRQILGQKVEFLVSFYNNEISEKSEIFDDQFSVERPDGSNFTLKIRSTKLEDSAMYFCASSAGVGAFFGQGTRLTVV.

This clonotype has only one observation. Relative to the germline gene, one junction end is altered; a read error may explain this. This chain links TRBV7-9 with TRBJ2-7; 10 positions match TRBD1. Germline V CDR1 and CDR2: SEHNR, FQNEAQ (reference sequence). CDR3 length equals 15 residues. This chain's CDR3 is CASSWGPGQGYEQYF. CDR3 bases: TGCGCCAGCAGCTGGGGGCCGGGACAGGGGTACGAGCAGTACTTC.

With respect to this clonotype: This may come from a read error, since a much larger clone is one base off. The gene calls are TRBV6-5 and TRBJ1-1, with D possibly TRBD1 on 6 matching bases. The CDR3 is 14 amino acids. Germline V CDR1 and CDR2: MNHEY, SVGAGI. CDR3 residues: CAISYSTPTGEAFF. The CDR3 DNA follows: TGTGCCATCAGTTACTCGACCCCAACAGGGGAAGCTTTCTTT.

This chain joins TRBV12-3 or TRBV12-4 and TRBJ2-3, with 13 positions matching TRBD2. The V and J ends lost 6 bases and 11 bases, in that order; junction bases with no gene match: 23. This CDR3 contains 19 residues. The CDR3 nucleotides are TGTGCCAGCAGCTCCCTCAAGTCGAAACTAGCGGGAGGGCCGGATGAGCAGTATTTT. It is translated as CASSSLKSKLAGGPDEQYF.